Shown below are 5 T cell receptor beta chains from a single sample sequenced in a study of shared clonotypes between healthy human individuals. Assay: immunoSEQ multiplex PCR; the TCRdb copy retains only in-frame clones and omits some. The sample includes hundreds of thousands of clones, 96% of them seen just once. Sequencing input: naive CD4+ T cells sorted from blood. Indicated subset: CD45RA+ positively selected. The receptors derive from a woman in her thirties in good health.

V gene TRBV28 combines with J gene TRBJ1-2; no firm D call. Germline CDR1 and CDR2: MDHEN and SYDVKM. Trimming left V 2 bases short and J 8 bases short, with 12 bases between. The CDR3 runs to 13 residues. CDR3 amino acids: CASSLSWARGYTF. In DNA form, the CDR3 reads TGTGCCAGCAGTTTAAGTTGGGCGCGGGGCTACACCTTC.

The chain joins TRBV19 to TRBJ1-5; the match to TRBD1 covers 7 bases. Looked up from germline, CDR1 is LNHDA and CDR2 is SQIVND (reference sequence). The CDR3 has 17 residues. Trimming at V came to 4 bases and at J to 1 base, leaving 10 bases not matched to a gene. Here the CDR3 DNA reads TGTGCCAGTAGTAACCGGGACAGACTTCTGAGCAATCAGCCCCAGCATTTT. Translating gives CASSNRDRLLSNQPQHF.

The chain combines TRBV19 with TRBJ2-1; 8 nucleotides line up with TRBD2. Germline V lookup: CDR1 LNHDA, CDR2 SQIVND (reference sequence). The CDR3 covers 16 residues. With 1 base clipped from V and 6 bases from J, the junction kept 8 bases outside the gene matches. CDR3 in amino acids: CASSIVTGGPGNEQFF. The CDR3 region has the DNA TGTGCCAGTAGTATAGTCACGGGAGGGCCGGGCAATGAGCAGTTCTTC. Full variable domain (outside the CDR3, taken from reference TRBV19 and TRBJ2-1): DGGITQSPKYLFRKEGQNVTLSCEQNLNHDAMYWYRQDPGQGLRLIYYSQIVNDFQKGDIAEGYSVSREKKESFPLTVTSAQKNPTAFYLCASSIVTGGPGNEQFFGPGTRLTVL.

V and J are TRBV2 and TRBJ2-7; D unresolved. The CDR3 extends over 14 amino acids. With 3 bases removed from V and 4 bases from J, the gap between germline ends came to 13 bases. The germline V gene encodes CDR1 SNHLY and CDR2 FYNNEI. The chain's CDR3 is CASSESGIRYEQYF. DNA of the CDR3: TGTGCCAGCAGTGAGTCAGGCATTCGATACGAGCAGTACTTC.

The chain combines TRBV5-6 with TRBJ1-5, with unresolved D. Trimming took off 2 bases at V and 6 bases at J, with 12 bases between the two ends. Germline assignment: CDR1 SGHDT and CDR2 YYEEEE. This CDR3 has 14 amino acids. For the CDR3, the DNA is TGTGCCAGCAGCTTAGGTCCCGCGGGTCAGCCCCAGCATTTT. This gives the protein CASSLGPAGQPQHF. Variable domain in full (rest from reference TRBV5-6 and TRBJ1-5): DAGVTQSPTHLIKTRGQQVTLRCSPKSGHDTVSWYQQALGQGPQFIFQYYEEEERQRGNFPDRFSGHQFPNYSSELNVNALLLGDSALYLCASSLGPAGQPQHFGDGTRLSIL.